A selection of T cell receptor beta chains follows, all from one sample in a study of OX40 agonist ivuxolimab in advanced cancers. Produced via immunoSEQ multiplex PCR; TCRdb's table is partial and in-frame only. There are about 51,000 clones in the sample; around 73% occur only once, and approximately 2% lies in the top ten. The sequencing used CD4+ or CD8+ T cells sorted from blood, collected in a trial of the OX40 agonist ivuxolimab. Receptors were obtained from an adult with an advanced solid tumor such as melanoma, head and neck, liver or kidney cancer. CDR3s include the opening cysteine and the closing phenylalanine or tryptophan. The D gene is left open where the match is weak. For some rows the clone size is stated as once, few or many, or as a class when expanded; others skip it.

D gene: TRBD2
clone size: NA
J gene: TRBJ2-7
V gene: TRBV5-4
CDR3 protein: CASSYEGGPSPGEQYF
CDR3 DNA: TGTGCCAGCAGCTACGAGGGAGGGCCTTCTCCGGGGGAGCAGTACTTC

D gene: NA
clone size: few
J gene: TRBJ2-1
V gene: TRBV7-9
CDR3 protein: CATRANDLYNEQFF
CDR3 DNA: TGTGCGACGAGGGCTAACGACCTCTACAATGAGCAGTTCTTC

D gene: TRBD1
clone size: once
J gene: TRBJ1-5
V gene: TRBV19
CDR3 protein: CASSTTGDSNQPQHF
CDR3 DNA: TGTGCCAGTAGTACGACAGGGGATAGCAATCAGCCCCAGCATTTT

D gene: NA
clone size: NA
J gene: TRBJ1-4
V gene: TRBV6-1
CDR3 protein: CASSEVRDSYGEKLFF
CDR3 DNA: TGTGCCAGCAGTGAGGTTAGGGACTCGTACGGCGAAAAACTGTTTTTT

D gene: TRBD2
clone size: NA
J gene: TRBJ2-7
V gene: TRBV4-1
CDR3 protein: CASSQGEGTYEQYF
CDR3 DNA: TGCGCCAGCAGCCAAGGGGAGGGGACTTACGAGCAGTACTTC

D gene: NA
clone size: many
J gene: TRBJ1-5
V gene: TRBV5-8
CDR3 protein: CASSLAYFNQPQHF
CDR3 DNA: TGTGCCAGCAGCTTGGCCTATTTTAATCAGCCCCAGCATTTT

D gene: NA
clone size: NA
J gene: TRBJ2-1
V gene: TRBV7-2
CDR3 protein: CASSLDAGSGNEQFF
CDR3 DNA: TGTGCCAGCAGCTTAGATGCGGGATCAGGAAATGAGCAGTTCTTC

D gene: NA
clone size: NA
J gene: TRBJ1-1
V gene: TRBV28
CDR3 protein: CASSPPLGHLGLNTEAFF
CDR3 DNA: TGTGCCAGCAGCCCCCCCTTAGGACACTTGGGGTTGAACACTGAAGCTTTCTTT

D gene: NA
clone size: NA
J gene: TRBJ1-3
V gene: TRBV27
CDR3 protein: CASSFRGAGNTIYF
CDR3 DNA: TGTGCCAGCAGTTTCAGAGGGGCTGGAAACACCATATATTTT

D gene: NA
clone size: NA
J gene: TRBJ2-2
V gene: TRBV27
CDR3 protein: CASRGTTNTGELFF
CDR3 DNA: TGTGCCAGCCGCGGGACAACGAACACCGGGGAGCTGTTTTTT

D gene: TRBD2
clone size: NA
J gene: TRBJ2-1
V gene: TRBV7-6
CDR3 protein: CASSPLAGSSYNEQFF
CDR3 DNA: TGTGCCAGCAGCCCACTAGCGGGGAGCTCCTACAATGAGCAGTTCTTC

D gene: NA
clone size: medium-sized
J gene: TRBJ2-7
V gene: TRBV11-2
CDR3 protein: CASSLFGLYEQYF
CDR3 DNA: TGTGCCAGCAGCTTATTTGGGCTTTACGAGCAGTACTTC

D gene: NA
clone size: NA
J gene: TRBJ2-7
V gene: TRBV7-9
CDR3 protein: CASSLAQASYEQYF
CDR3 DNA: TGTGCCAGCAGCTTAGCGCAGGCAAGCTACGAGCAGTACTTC

D gene: NA
clone size: NA
J gene: TRBJ2-3
V gene: TRBV5-4
CDR3 protein: CASSTRTSPDTQYF
CDR3 DNA: TGTGCCAGCAGCACCCGGACGTCCCCGGATACGCAGTATTTT

D gene: NA
clone size: NA
J gene: TRBJ1-4
V gene: TRBV7-2
CDR3 protein: CASSLSPSPNEKLFF
CDR3 DNA: TGTGCCAGCAGCTTATCCCCCAGTCCTAATGAAAAACTGTTTTTT

D gene: TRBD1
clone size: NA
J gene: TRBJ2-7
V gene: TRBV9
CDR3 protein: CASSAGQGAAQYF
CDR3 DNA: TGTGCCAGCAGCGCCGGACAGGGGGCCGCGCAGTACTTC